This is a list of T cell receptor beta chains from one sample in a study of shared clonotypes between healthy human individuals. The method was immunoSEQ multiplex PCR; TCRdb's version includes in-frame clones alone and lacks a portion of them. The data hold about 2.1 million clones, with 80% to 95% observed a single time. Input material: naive CD8+ T cells from PBMCs. The receptors were sampled from a man aged 18-30 years in good health. Some clones in this sample may be carry-over from other donors' samples. Each CDR3 is given with its conserved first and last residue. A D gene is named only where the DNA matches it firmly. A row's size may be missing; if present it is once, few, many or a size class.

CDR3	DNA	size	D	V	J	length
CASSFRAQVKNTEAFF	TGTGCCAGCAGCTTTAGGGCTCAGGTGAAGAACACTGAAGCTTTCTTT	-	-	TRBV13	TRBJ1-1	16
CASSYTGTGYGYTF	TGTGCCAGCAGTTATACCGGGACAGGCTATGGCTACACCTTC	-	TRBD1	TRBV28	TRBJ1-2	14
CASSRALDTQYF	TGTGCCAGCAGCCGAGCACTAGATACGCAGTATTTT	-	-	TRBV9	TRBJ2-3	12
CASSDRDRNYGYTF	TGTGCCAGCAGCGACCGGGACAGAAACTATGGCTACACCTTC	-	TRBD1	TRBV7-9	TRBJ1-2	14
CASSSLGGLNQPQHF	TGTGCCAGCAGCAGTCTGGGGGGCCTCAATCAGCCCCAGCATTTT	-	-	TRBV9	TRBJ1-5	15
CASTEIEGVTYNEQFF	TGTGCCAGCACCGAGATCGAGGGGGTAACCTACAATGAGCAGTTCTTC	-	-	TRBV28	TRBJ2-1	16
CASSAGISYEQYF	TGTGCCAGCAGCGCCGGGATCTCCTACGAGCAGTACTTC	once	-	TRBV9	TRBJ2-7	13
CASSLTKGSLYNEQFF	TGTGCCAGCAGCTTAACGAAGGGGAGCTTATACAATGAGCAGTTCTTC	-	-	TRBV7-3	TRBJ2-1	16
CASSDRPYEQYF	TGCGCCAGCAGCGACAGACCCTACGAGCAGTACTTC	-	-	TRBV10-1	TRBJ2-7	12
CASSELANQPQHF	TGTGCCAGCAGTGAATTGGCAAATCAGCCCCAGCATTTT	-	-	TRBV6-1	TRBJ1-5	13
CASSETGGAKNIQYF	TGTGCCAGCAGTGAAACAGGGGGCGCCAAAAACATTCAGTACTTC	-	TRBD1	TRBV6-1	TRBJ2-4	15
CASSPRNAKGYNEQFF	TGTGCCAGCAGCCCCAGGAACGCAAAAGGCTACAATGAGCAGTTCTTC	-	-	TRBV27	TRBJ2-1	16
CASSLFLAGSSYNEQFF	TGTGCCAGCAGTTTATTTCTAGCGGGGAGCTCCTACAATGAGCAGTTCTTC	-	TRBD2	TRBV27	TRBJ2-1	17
CASSQDPASGSYEQYF	TGCGCCAGCAGCCAAGATCCGGCTAGCGGGAGCTACGAGCAGTACTTC	-	TRBD2	TRBV4-1	TRBJ2-7	16
CASSEGINEQFF	TGTGCCAGCAGTGAAGGAATCAATGAGCAGTTCTTC	once	-	TRBV25-1	TRBJ2-1	12
CASSQESVWEFFTF	TGCGCCAGCAGCCAAGAATCGGTGTGGGAGTTCTTCACCTTC	few	-	TRBV4-1	TRBJ1-2	14
CASSPGADSYEQYF	TGTGCCAGCAGCCCCGGGGCCGATTCCTACGAGCAGTACTTC	-	-	TRBV9	TRBJ2-7	14
CASRENSNQPQHF	TGTGCCAGCAGGGAAAATAGCAATCAGCCCCAGCATTTT	-	-	TRBV27	TRBJ1-5	13
CASSGGGSVDGYTF	TGTGCCAGCAGTGGGGGCGGGTCTGTCGATGGCTACACCTTC	once	-	TRBV2	TRBJ1-2	14
CASSPLGGGETQYF	TGTGCCAGCAGTCCCCTTGGAGGAGGAGAGACCCAGTACTTC	-	-	TRBV28	TRBJ2-5	14
CASSLSSSYEQYF	TGCGCCAGCAGCCTTTCGAGCTCCTACGAGCAGTACTTC	once	-	TRBV5-1	TRBJ2-7	13
CASSVDSFGGSYEQYF	TGTGCCAGCAGCGTAGATTCTTTCGGGGGATCCTACGAGCAGTACTTC	-	-	TRBV9	TRBJ2-7	16
CASSQDLGLSGNTIYF	TGCGCCAGCAGCCAAGATCTGGGTCTAAGTGGAAACACCATATATTTT	-	-	TRBV4-1	TRBJ1-3	16
CASSQTVVSYEQYF	TGTGCCAGCAGCCAGACAGTAGTTTCCTACGAGCAGTACTTC	-	-	TRBV4-2	TRBJ2-7	14
CASSPTGGVDTQYF	TGTGCCAGCAGCCCTACGGGGGGCGTAGATACGCAGTATTTT	-	-	TRBV11-2	TRBJ2-3	14
CASSQGAVGQISYEQYF	TGCGCCAGCAGCCAAGGCGCCGTTGGACAGATCTCCTACGAGCAGTACTTC	-	-	TRBV4-3	TRBJ2-7	17
CASSGSADHPYEQYF	TGTGCCAGTAGCGGCTCGGCAGACCACCCCTACGAGCAGTACTTC	once	-	TRBV19	TRBJ2-7	15
CAWSVGAIYEQYF	TGTGCCTGGAGTGTTGGGGCTATCTACGAGCAGTACTTC	-	-	TRBV30	TRBJ2-7	13
CASSVTGTAGSQPQHF	TGCGCCAGCAGCGTTACCGGGACCGCCGGCAGCCAGCCCCAGCATTTT	-	-	TRBV4-1	TRBJ1-5	16
CASSQDWGDHAVDGYTF	TGCGCCAGCAGCCAAGATTGGGGGGATCACGCTGTAGATGGCTACACCTTC	-	-	TRBV4-1	TRBJ1-2	17
CASSQEPLYEQYF	TGTGCCAGCAGCCAAGAACCGCTCTACGAGCAGTACTTC	-	-	TRBV4-2	TRBJ2-7	13
CASSRTGGYNEQFF	TGTGCCAGCAGTCGGACAGGGGGCTACAATGAGCAGTTCTTC	-	TRBD1	TRBV6-5	TRBJ2-1	14
CASSLDGRRRSSYEQYF	TGCGCCAGCAGCTTGGATGGTCGGCGGAGGAGCTCCTACGAGCAGTACTTC	-	-	TRBV5-1	TRBJ2-7	17
CASSLGTSGRVQETQYF	TGTGCCAGCAGCCTCGGGACTAGCGGGAGGGTCCAAGAGACCCAGTACTTC	-	TRBD2	TRBV7-9	TRBJ2-5	17
CASSQGGTGLNTEAFF	TGTGCCAGCAGCCAAGGGGGGACAGGGCTGAACACTGAAGCTTTCTTT	-	TRBD1	TRBV4-2	TRBJ1-1	16
CASSPGTSNNEQFF	TGTGCCAGCAGCCCCGGGACTAGCAACAATGAGCAGTTCTTC	-	TRBD2	TRBV9	TRBJ2-1	14
CASSKTPGAGNTIYF	TGTGCCAGCAGCAAAACGCCAGGAGCTGGAAACACCATATATTTT	once	-	TRBV21-1	TRBJ1-3	15
CAITELGLAGENEQFF	TGTGCCATCACCGAGTTAGGACTAGCGGGAGAGAATGAGCAGTTCTTC	-	TRBD2	TRBV10-3	TRBJ2-1	16
CASSQALEARLDIQYF	TGCGCCAGCAGCCAGGCCCTAGAGGCCCGGCTTGACATTCAGTACTTC	-	-	TRBV4-3	TRBJ2-4	16
CASSFDVGQGSTSGNPYEQYF	TGCGCCAGCAGTTTTGACGTCGGACAGGGATCGACTAGCGGGAACCCCTACGAGCAGTACTTC	-	TRBD2	TRBV5-1	TRBJ2-7	21
CASSAPLGNNQPQHF	TGTGCCAGCAGTGCCCCGTTGGGGAACAATCAGCCCCAGCATTTT	-	-	TRBV6-1	TRBJ1-5	15
CASSQGRGNEQFF	TGCGCCAGCAGCCAAGGTAGGGGGAATGAGCAGTTCTTC	-	-	TRBV4-1	TRBJ2-1	13
CASSPSGTASTDTQYF	TGTGCCAGCAGTCCTTCCGGGACAGCTAGCACAGATACGCAGTATTTT	-	TRBD1	TRBV27	TRBJ2-3	16
CASSQRGPVYGYTF	TGTGCCAGTAGTCAACGGGGGCCCGTATATGGCTACACCTTC	-	-	TRBV19	TRBJ1-2	14
CASSLVPGLAATGELFF	TGTGCCAGCAGCTTGGTGCCGGGACTAGCGGCCACCGGGGAGCTGTTTTTT	-	TRBD2	TRBV5-4	TRBJ2-2	17